What follows are 32 T cell receptor beta chains derived from one specimen sequenced in a study of cytotoxic CD8 clonotypes in ibrutinib-treated CLL. Sequencing was performed with immunoSEQ multiplex PCR; in TCRdb, only in-frame clones are kept and a portion is missing. The sample consists of hundreds of thousands of clones, around 70% of them appearing once. The sample was PBMCs, taken after 24 months of ibrutinib treatment. These receptors came from a human donor with chronic lymphocytic leukemia.

V is TRBV30 and J is TRBJ2-7; tentative D call: TRBD2 (5 bases). Per the germline V gene, CDR1 is GTSNPN and CDR2 is SVGIG (reference sequence). V was trimmed by 8 bases and J by 3 bases, leaving 17 bases between them. The CDR3 is made up of 13 amino acids. This chain's CDR3 is CAGESGNFYEQYF. DNA of the CDR3: TGTGCCGGGGAAAGCGGAAACTTCTACGAGCAGTACTTC.

The chain carries TRBV29-1 and TRBJ2-1; 10 bases align to TRBD1. The V segment lost 7 bases and the J segment 4 bases; nucleotides outside the gene matches: 7. Germline CDR1 is SQVTM and CDR2 is ANQGSEA. The length of the CDR3 is 14 residues. This chain's CDR3 is CSARGQGPYNEQFF. CDR3 DNA sequence: TGCAGCGCAAGGGGACAGGGGCCTTACAATGAGCAGTTCTTC.

The rearrangement uses TRBV27 and TRBJ1-1, with 7 bases aligning to TRBD1. With V trimmed by 5 bases and J by 2 bases, 8 bases remained unmatched. CDR3 length equals 15 residues. CDR1 and CDR2 from the germline V gene are MNHEY and SMNVEV (reference sequence). CDR3 nucleotides: TGTGCCAGCAGTGGGGACAGCGTCGGTAACACTGAAGCTTTCTTT. Translated, it gives CASSGDSVGNTEAFF.

This clone has just one count. The rearrangement links TRBV11-1 to TRBJ2-5, with 7 bases that match TRBD1. Germline lookup yields CDR1 SGHAT and CDR2 FQDESV (reference sequence). The CDR3 is made up of 15 amino acids. J lost 1 base, V lost 5 bases, and 7 bases had no gene match. CDR3 DNA sequence: TGTGCCAGCAGCACGGCCGGGACAGCCCAAGAGACCCAGTACTTC. Translated, it gives CASSTAGTAQETQYF.

This clone has a handful of counts. The chain has TRBV5-1 and TRBJ1-1, with no clear D. CDR3 length equals 13 residues. CDR1 is SGHRS and CDR2 is YFSETQ in the germline V gene. Trimming pared 2 bases from V and 3 bases from J, leaving 8 bases between. CDR3 loop: CASSFDSDTEAFF. The CDR3 bases are TGCGCCAGCAGCTTTGACTCGGACACTGAAGCTTTCTTT. Full variable domain (remainder filled in from reference TRBV5-1 and TRBJ1-1): KAGVTQTPRYLIKTRGQQVTLSCSPISGHRSVSWYQQTPGQGLQFLFEYFSETQRNKGNFPGRFSGRQFSNSRSEMNVSTLELGDSALYLCASSFDSDTEAFFGQGTRLTVV.

The chain uses TRBV14 and TRBJ2-5; maybe TRBD2 (6 bases). Trimming pared 1 base from V and 4 bases from J, leaving 10 bases between. The CDR3 contains 14 residues. CDR1 is SGHDN and CDR2 is FVKESK in the germline V gene. CDR3 residues: CASSQGRGGETQYF. DNA of the CDR3: TGTGCCAGCAGCCAAGGGAGGGGAGGAGAGACCCAGTACTTC.

The genes are TRBV9 and TRBJ2-5, with 7 bases identical to TRBD2. Germline V gives CDR1 SGDLS, CDR2 YYNGEE. The CDR3 contains 15 residues. V was pared by 4 bases and J by 3 bases, with 9 bases of the junction left unmatched. CDR3 loop: CASSPDGRAEETQYF. In nucleotides, the CDR3 is TGTGCCAGCAGCCCGGATGGGAGGGCCGAAGAGACCCAGTACTTC.

The chain is built from TRBV5-1 and TRBJ2-7; TRBD2 aligns across 15 bases. Germline CDR1 SGHRS, CDR2 YFSETQ. J gave up 0 bases and V 0 bases, and 10 bases lay outside the gene matches. CDR3 length: 20 amino acids. CDR3 sequence (DNA): TGCGCCAGCAGCTTGGTGACAGGGTGGGGACTAGCGGGAGGCTCCTACGAGCAGTACTTC. It specifies CASSLVTGWGLAGGSYEQYF.

The V call is TRBV27, the J call TRBJ2-7; a possible D gene is TRBD2 (5 bases). The CDR3 extends over 13 amino acids. Germline CDR1 MNHEY, CDR2 SMNVEV (reference sequence). V gave up 6 bases and J gave up 1 base, with 10 bases separating them. Here the CDR3 reads CASRADTSYEQYF. DNA of the CDR3: TGTGCCAGCAGAGCGGATACGTCCTACGAGCAGTACTTC.

In the case of this clone: A much larger clone differs by one base, so this may be a read error. This chain connects TRBV7-9 to TRBJ2-1; 7 nucleotides agree with TRBD2. The junction had 1 base not matched to a gene; V was cut back by 1 base and J by 7 bases. The CDR3 extends over 13 amino acids. CDR1 and CDR2 from the germline V gene are SEHNR and FQNEAQ (reference sequence). CDR3 in DNA: TGTGCCAGCAGCTTAGGGACTAGTAATGAGCAGTTCTTC. Translating it yields CASSLGTSNEQFF.

The rearrangement links TRBV19 to TRBJ2-6; D possibly corresponds to TRBD2 (6 bases). The CDR3 covers 17 residues. The V gene's germline CDR1 is LNHDA and CDR2 SQIVND (reference sequence). V was cut by 7 bases and J by 0 bases, with 16 bases left in between. CDR3 region: CASTEGGGISGANVLTF. The CDR3 DNA reads as TGTGCCAGTACCGAAGGAGGAGGGATCTCTGGGGCCAACGTCCTGACTTTC.

This chain joins TRBV5-1 and TRBJ2-5, with D unresolved. Germline CDR1 is SGHRS and CDR2 is YFSETQ. This CDR3 is built from 14 residues. V lost 0 bases and J lost 1, with 7 bases in between. The CDR3 nucleotides read TGCGCCAGCAGCTTGGGGGGTTTCCAAGAGACCCAGTACTTC. As protein: CASSLGGFQETQYF.

V usage is TRBV7-2 and J usage is TRBJ1-1; TRBD1 is a possible D gene (5 bases). This CDR3 has 15 residues. In germline, CDR1 is SGHTA, CDR2 FQGNSA. The ends were cut back, 1 base at V and 3 bases at J, with 12 bases in the middle. The CDR3, as DNA: TGTGCCAGCAGCTTAGAAGCGGGGCCCCACACTGAAGCTTTCTTT. Encoded protein: CASSLEAGPHTEAFF.

The rearrangement links TRBV7-9 to TRBJ2-1, with 9 bases that match TRBD1. Germline V lookup: CDR1 SEHNR, CDR2 FQNEAQ (reference sequence). CDR3 length: 11 amino acids. V gave up 4 bases and J gave up 14 bases; unmatched junction bases: 3. CDR3 amino acids: CASSSRTGEFF. CDR3 DNA: TGTGCCAGCAGCTCCCGGACAGGGGAGTTCTTC.

In DNA form, the CDR3 reads TGCGCCAGCAGCCCCGAGGGACAGGGTCCCTACGAGCAGTACTTC. Amino acids: CASSPEGQGPYEQYF. The V call is TRBV5-1, the J call TRBJ2-7, with TRBD1 identical over 9 bases. The CDR3 contains 15 residues. CDR1 and CDR2 (germline): SGHRS, YFSETQ. Germline trimming cut 4 bases from V and 2 bases from J; bases unmatched to any gene: 7. Looking up the rest from reference TRBV5-1 and TRBJ2-7 gives the full variable domain: KAGVTQTPRYLIKTRGQQVTLSCSPISGHRSVSWYQQTPGQGLQFLFEYFSETQRNKGNFPGRFSGRQFSNSRSEMNVSTLELGDSALYLCASSPEGQGPYEQYFGPGTRLTVT.

The V call is TRBV5-1, the J call TRBJ1-4, with TRBD1 matching 7 bases. The length of the CDR3 is 14 residues. V lost 4 bases, J lost 6 bases, and 6 bases stayed unmatched. Germline V gene lookup returns CDR1 SGHRS and CDR2 YFSETQ. The CDR3 loop is CASSTRGADEKLFF. Here the CDR3 DNA reads TGCGCCAGCAGCACCAGGGGGGCGGATGAAAAACTGTTTTTT.

The chain recombines TRBV29-1 with TRBJ2-5; 10 bases line up with TRBD2. The CDR3 covers 13 residues. With 5 bases clipped from V and 5 bases from J, the junction kept 5 bases outside the gene matches. CDR1 is SQVTM and CDR2 is ANQGSEA in the germline V gene. The DNA for the CDR3 is TGCAGCGTTCGAGCGGGAGGGTTGGAGACCCAGTACTTC. Its translation is CSVRAGGLETQYF.

The chain carries TRBV6-1 and TRBJ2-7; 12 nucleotides align to TRBD2. The CDR3 has 15 amino acids. Losses at the gene ends were 6 bases for V and 4 bases for J; bases not matched to a gene: 7. Germline V lookup: CDR1 MNHNS, CDR2 SASEGT. The CDR3 nucleotides are TGTGCCAGCAGGGTGACTAGCGGGAGTTTTTACGAGCAGTACTTC. Protein product: CASRVTSGSFYEQYF.

The chain has TRBV29-1 and TRBJ2-1; 8 positions agree with TRBD2. The CDR3 contains 14 residues. J lost 2 bases, V lost 6 bases, and 6 bases had no gene match. CDR1 is SQVTM and CDR2 is ANQGSEA in the germline V gene. CDR3 sequence: CSVSREVAYNEQFF. In nucleotides, the CDR3 is TGCAGCGTCTCGCGGGAGGTGGCCTACAATGAGCAGTTCTTC.

The chain joins TRBV4-2 to TRBJ2-3, with no clear D. V was clipped by 3 bases and J by 5 bases, with 15 bases between them. Germline V gene sequence: CDR1 LGHNA, CDR2 YNFKEQ. The length of the CDR3 is 15 residues. The CDR3 is CASSQRTGQEDTQYF. Here the CDR3 DNA reads TGTGCCAGCAGCCAGAGGACCGGTCAGGAAGATACGCAGTATTTT.

Remarks on this clone: The junction shows a germline mismatch at one end, possibly a read error. The chain has TRBV7-7 and TRBJ2-5, with D perhaps TRBD2 (6 bases). This CDR3 spans 15 amino acids. Germline V gene data show CDR1 as SSHAT and CDR2 as FNYEAQ (reference sequence). The CDR3 loop is CASSDGLADQETQYF. The CDR3 DNA follows: TGTGCTAGCAGTGACGGGTTAGCGGACCAAGAGACCCAGTACTTC. Full variable domain (rest looked up from reference TRBV7-7 and TRBJ2-5): GAGVSQSPRYKVTKRGQDVTLRCDPISSHATLYWYQQALGQGPEFLTYFNYEAQPDKSGLPSDRFSAERPEGSISTLTIQRTEQRDSAMYRCASSDGLADQETQYFGPGTRLLVL.

This clone appeared a single time. CDR3 region: CASSQEDTAYEQYF. The CDR3 DNA reads as TGCGCCAGCAGCCAGGAGGACACCGCCTACGAGCAGTACTTC. The genes are TRBV4-3 and TRBJ2-7, with D possibly called TRBD1 or TRBD2 (5 bases each). This CDR3 has 14 amino acids. V was cut by 3 bases and J by 2 bases, with 11 bases left in between. CDR1 is LGHNA and CDR2 is YSLEER in the germline V gene.

Only a few counts were recorded for this clone. J is TRBJ2-1 and V is TRBV27, with 7 bases fitting TRBD2. Unmatched junction bases numbered 4, after V lost 6 bases and J lost 2 bases. In germline, CDR1 is MNHEY, CDR2 SMNVEV (reference sequence). This CDR3 contains 14 residues. CDR3 region: CASSIAGTYNEQFF. The CDR3 DNA reads TGTGCCAGCAGCATAGCGGGCACCTACAATGAGCAGTTCTTC.

This rearrangement joins TRBV27 to TRBJ2-7; 10 positions match TRBD1. Unmatched junction bases numbered 6, after V lost 1 base and J lost 3 bases. There are 16 residues in the CDR3. CDR1 and CDR2 from the germline V gene are MNHEY and SMNVEV (reference sequence). CDR3 sequence (DNA): TGTGCCAGCAGTTTATATCCCGGGACAGGGGACTACGAGCAGTACTTC. Translating it yields CASSLYPGTGDYEQYF.

The V gene is TRBV6-5, the J gene TRBJ2-5, with D tentatively TRBD2 (7 bases). The germline V gene encodes CDR1 MNHEY and CDR2 SVGAGI. The V gene lost 7 bases and the J gene lost 5 bases, with 20 bases spanning the gap. The CDR3 sequence is 15 residues long. The CDR3 is CASTNHREGVETQYF. In DNA, the CDR3 is TGTGCCAGCACAAATCACAGGGAGGGCGTGGAGACCCAGTACTTC.

This chain connects TRBV19 to TRBJ2-7, with D unresolved. This CDR3 is 11 amino acids long. With 7 bases removed from V and 3 bases from J, the gap between germline ends came to 7 bases. In germline, CDR1 is LNHDA, CDR2 SQIVND (reference sequence). CDR3 in DNA: TGTGCCAGTATGGGCCGCTACGAGCAGTACTTC. Amino acid sequence: CASMGRYEQYF. Full variable domain (missing parts from reference TRBV19 and TRBJ2-7): DGGITQSPKYLFRKEGQNVTLSCEQNLNHDAMYWYRQDPGQGLRLIYYSQIVNDFQKGDIAEGYSVSREKKESFPLTVTSAQKNPTAFYLCASMGRYEQYFGPGTRLTVT.

The chain combines TRBV5-1 with TRBJ2-7; 11 bases agree with TRBD1. In germline, CDR1 is SGHRS, CDR2 YFSETQ. CDR3 size: 16 residues. V lost 0 bases and J lost 6; bases outside the gene matches: 8. The DNA of the CDR3 is TGCGCCAGCAGCTTGGTCGGACAGGGGGCATTTGTCGAGCAGTACTTC. Protein: CASSLVGQGAFVEQYF.

V and J are TRBV6-5 and TRBJ2-5, with D perhaps TRBD2 (7 bases). V shed 10 bases and J shed 5 bases, with 14 bases lying between them. The CDR3 is 12 amino acids. Per the germline V gene, CDR1 is MNHEY and CDR2 is SVGAGI. In nucleotides, the CDR3 is TGTGCCACCAACGGGGGGCGGGAGACCCAGTACTTC. Its translation: CATNGGRETQYF.

A few counts support this clone. The J gene is TRBJ2-3, the V gene TRBV9; 10 bases match TRBD2. J lost 4 bases, V lost 1 base, and 3 bases had no gene match. This CDR3 is built from 15 residues. Germline V gene lookup returns CDR1 SGDLS and CDR2 YYNGEE. For the CDR3, the DNA is TGTGCCAGCAGCGTAAGCGGGAGGGGAGCAGATACGCAGTATTTT. Amino acid sequence: CASSVSGRGADTQYF.

The chain links TRBV6-5 to TRBJ2-1, with D maybe TRBD2 (6 bases). Germline-derived CDR1 and CDR2 are MNHEY and SVGAGI. Trimming stripped 3 bases from V and 10 bases from J, with 16 bases between. The CDR3 totals 14 residues. This chain's CDR3 is CASSYRRDEGEQFF. In DNA, the CDR3 is TGTGCCAGCAGTTATCGGCGGGACGAGGGAGAGCAGTTCTTC.

The chain recombines TRBV6-5 with TRBJ2-5, with TRBD1 as a possible D gene (6 bases). This CDR3 is built from 14 residues. Germline V lookup: CDR1 MNHEY, CDR2 SVGAGI. Trimming left V 6 bases short and J 2 bases short, with 13 bases between. The chain's CDR3 is CASRGARGQETQYF. The CDR3 nucleotides read TGTGCCAGCAGGGGGGCGAGAGGGCAAGAGACCCAGTACTTC.

This chain connects TRBV10-3 to TRBJ1-3; D is perhaps TRBD1 (6 bases). V was cut by 3 bases and J by 4 bases, with 13 bases left in between. The CDR3 runs 15 residues. From germline, CDR1 is ENHRY and CDR2 SYGVKD. The CDR3 sequence is CAISDAQGSGNTIYF. The DNA for the CDR3 is TGTGCCATCAGTGACGCACAGGGATCAGGAAACACCATATATTTT.